Reported below is one T cell receptor beta chain. Deletions cut 1 base from V and 5 bases from J, with 11 bases between. This CDR3 spans 14 amino acids. Germline V gives CDR1 LNHNV, CDR2 YYDKDF (reference sequence). Assignments of participants to cohorts depended upon their own reported clinical history. Recovered Cohort 3 donors showed two negative PCRs, clearance, or symptom resolution. Clones were sequenced by immunoSEQ multiplex PCR, and TCRdb holds only the in-frame ones, with some missing. The sample has around 310,000 clones, roughly 89% seen once. This sample was taken from a study of blood T cell repertoires in COVID-19. Study-level background: In each case, the material was cDNA or gDNA derived from T cells, B-cell-depleted T cells, or PBMCs.

Material: PBMCs or T cells enriched from blood (not recorded which). The chain employs TRBV15 and TRBJ1-1; weak D call: TRBD1 (6 bases). The TCR comes from a woman in her thirties who had recovered from COVID-19. The CDR3 coding sequence is TGTGCCACCAGCAGAGCGAACAGGGCAACTGAAGCTTTCTTT. Translation gives CATSRANRATEAFF.